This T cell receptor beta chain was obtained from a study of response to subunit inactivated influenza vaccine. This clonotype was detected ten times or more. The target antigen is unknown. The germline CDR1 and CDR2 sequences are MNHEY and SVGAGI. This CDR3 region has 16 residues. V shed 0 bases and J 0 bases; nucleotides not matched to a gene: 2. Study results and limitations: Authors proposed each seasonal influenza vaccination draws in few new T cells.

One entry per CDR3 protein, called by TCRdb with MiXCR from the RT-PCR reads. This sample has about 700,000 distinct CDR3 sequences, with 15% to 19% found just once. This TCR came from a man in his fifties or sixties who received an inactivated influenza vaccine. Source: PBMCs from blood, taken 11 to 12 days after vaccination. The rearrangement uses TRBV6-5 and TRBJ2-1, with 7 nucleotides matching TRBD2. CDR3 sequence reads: CASSYSGGSSYNEQFF. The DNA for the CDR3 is TGTGCCAGCAGTTACTCTGGCGGGAGCTCCTACAATGAGCAGTTCTTC.